This TCR beta chain appears in the sequencing data of a study of shared clonotypes between healthy human individuals. On the study more broadly: Each donor contributed plates that comprised three CD4 naive, three CD4 memory, two CD8 naive and one CD8 memory. Overall study results and limits: Sampling involved blood alone; tissue repertoires likely differ. Among donors, sharing of clonotypes was expected to be affected by sequencing depth.

Only in-frame clones appear in the TCRdb table, and some are missing; sequencing was by immunoSEQ multiplex PCR. This table has 650,000 to 750,000 clones, around 72% appearing once. A remark on this clone: Antigen unknown.

Germline-derived CDR1 and CDR2 are GTSNPN and SVGIG (reference sequence). There are 15 residues in the CDR3. The germline V and J ends were trimmed by 2 bases and 2 bases, with 15 bases remaining between them. The rearrangement joins TRBV30 to TRBJ1-2; D uncertain. The sample consisted of memory CD4+ T cells sorted from blood. Subset here: CD45RA-negative fraction. This TCR came from a woman in her twenties or thirties in good health. CDR3 nucleotide sequence: TGTGCCTGGAGTAGGACGGGCCCTCTGAACTATGGCTACACCTTC. Translating gives CAWSRTGPLNYGYTF. Using reference TRBV30 and TRBJ1-2 for the parts outside the CDR3, the full variable domain is SQTIHQWPATLVQPVGSPLSLECTVEGTSNPNLYWYRQAAGRGLQLLFYSVGIGQISSEVPQNLSASRPQDRQFILSSKKLLLSDSGFYLCAWSRTGPLNYGYTFGSGTRLTVV.